Listed below are T cell receptor beta chains from one sample, sequenced in a study of CD8+ T cells in alopecia areata. TCRdb's table, derived via immunoSEQ multiplex PCR, lists solely in-frame clones and lacks some. The sample gives more than 150,000 clones, 51% of which show up once; around 10% is in the top ten. The sequences come from CD8+ T cells sorted from blood, collected at approximately week 51, from a patient treated with tofacitinib. The receptors derive from a human donor with alopecia areata. CDR3s include the opening cysteine and the closing phenylalanine or tryptophan. A D gene is named only where the DNA matches it firmly. Clone size appears in some rows only: once, few, many, or a class for an expanded clone.

d_call	v_call	j_call	clone_size	cdr3_nt	cdr3_aa
.	TRBV7-9	TRBJ2-5	few	TGTGCCAGCAGCTTACTGGAGGGAGGACAAGAGACCCAGTACTTC	CASSLLEGGQETQYF
.	TRBV7-9	TRBJ2-7	.	TGTGCCAGCAGCCGGGGCGGGACTTTGGACGAGCAGTACTTC	CASSRGGTLDEQYF
TRBD1	TRBV5-4	TRBJ2-5	.	TGTGCCAGCAGCTTCGGACAGGCGTATAATCAAGAGACCCAGTACTTC	CASSFGQAYNQETQYF
TRBD2	TRBV6-5	TRBJ2-1	few	TGTGCCAGCACGGGACTAGGGAGGGGTGAGCAGTTCTTC	CASTGLGRGEQFF
.	TRBV7-9	TRBJ1-3	.	TGTGCCAGCAGCTCTCAGGACGGCACCATATATTTT	CASSSQDGTIYF
TRBD1	TRBV4-1	TRBJ2-7	.	TGCGCCAGCAGCCAAGACATGGAGACAGGGAACCTCTACGAGCAGTACTTC	CASSQDMETGNLYEQYF
.	TRBV18	TRBJ2-1	.	TGTGCCAGCTCACCACCGTCCACTGTTAATGAGCAGTTCTTC	CASSPPSTVNEQFF
.	TRBV6-4	TRBJ2-2	few	TGTGCCAGCAGTGTCAAGGGCACCGGGGAGCTGTTTTTT	CASSVKGTGELFF
.	TRBV30	TRBJ1-2	.	TGTGCCTACAGTAGACGCCTGTATGGCTACACCTTC	CAYSRRLYGYTF
TRBD2	TRBV15	TRBJ2-5	.	TGTGCCACCAGCCGTCCCCCTCGTAGCGGGGAGACCCAGTACTTC	CATSRPPRSGETQYF
.	TRBV29-1	TRBJ2-1	few	TGCAGCGTTGAAGACGGTTATGAGCAGTTCTTC	CSVEDGYEQFF
TRBD2	TRBV7-9	TRBJ2-5	few	TGTGCCAGCAGCTTTACGTCTAGCGGGGGGGCCCGAGAGACCCAGTACTTC	CASSFTSSGGARETQYF
.	TRBV10-3	TRBJ2-4	.	TGTGCCATCAGTGAGTCGGCGGGTAACATTCAGTACTTC	CAISESAGNIQYF
.	TRBV27	TRBJ2-7	.	TGTGCCAGCAGTTGGGGAATTTCCTACGAGCAGTACTTC	CASSWGISYEQYF
.	TRBV9	TRBJ2-1	.	TGTGCCAGCAGCGTCCAGAGGGACTTGAATGAGCAGTTCTTC	CASSVQRDLNEQFF
TRBD2	TRBV4-3	TRBJ2-1	.	TGCGCCAGCAGTACATTCGGGACTAGCGGTGGTGAGCAGTTCTTC	CASSTFGTSGGEQFF
.	TRBV19	TRBJ1-2	.	TGTGCCAGTAGTATGTCGACTGGGAGCTACACCTTC	CASSMSTGSYTF
.	TRBV28	TRBJ2-7	.	TGTGCCAGCACCTTAAGGGACGAGCAGTACTTC	CASTLRDEQYF
TRBD2	TRBV5-1	TRBJ2-1	.	TGCGCCAGCAGCTTGGTTTCTAGCGGGGGTACCAGCTCCTACAATGAGCAGTTCTTC	CASSLVSSGGTSSYNEQFF
.	TRBV6-6	TRBJ1-5	few	TGTGCCAGCAACCCAAGGATAGGTCAGCCCCAGCATTTT	CASNPRIGQPQHF
.	TRBV5-6	TRBJ1-1	.	TGTGCCAGCAGCTTGGCCCATGGGAACACTGAAGCTTTCTTT	CASSLAHGNTEAFF
TRBD1	TRBV30	TRBJ1-5	.	TGTGCCTGGAGCGACGGACAGGGGAATCAGCCCCAGCATTTT	CAWSDGQGNQPQHF
.	TRBV9	TRBJ1-1	.	TGTGCCAGCAGCGTGTACGACGGAGGGACTGAAGCTTTCTTT	CASSVYDGGTEAFF
TRBD2	TRBV30	TRBJ2-1	few	TGTGCCTGGAGTGTCTTAGCGGGGGGCTACAATGAGCAGTTCTTC	CAWSVLAGGYNEQFF
TRBD2	TRBV2	TRBJ2-2	.	TGTGCCAGCAGTGAGATAGCGGGGGCACTGTCCGGGGAGCTGTTTTTT	CASSEIAGALSGELFF
.	TRBV7-9	TRBJ2-2	.	TGTGCCAGCAGCTTAGCCCTAGGGTCACGTGGGGAGCTGTTTTTT	CASSLALGSRGELFF
TRBD2	TRBV5-1	TRBJ2-2	.	TGCGCCAGCAGCCCGGAAGTGGGACTAGCGGGAACCGGGGAGCTGTTTTTT	CASSPEVGLAGTGELFF
.	TRBV4-1	TRBJ1-1	once	TGCGCCAGCAGCCACCTAGGGAGGACGAACACTGAAGCTTTCTTT	CASSHLGRTNTEAFF
.	TRBV29-1	TRBJ1-6	few	TGCAGCGTTCGGGGCGGGGAAAATAATTCACCCCTCCACTTT	CSVRGGENNSPLHF